This TCR beta chain was profiled in a study of follicular helper T cells after annual influenza vaccination. The time point was: 2014-2015 season, 7 days after vaccination. Trimming took off 3 bases at V and 2 bases at J, with 10 bases between the two ends. Germline CDR1 is ENHRY and CDR2 is SYGVKD. The CDR3 covers 14 residues. Clones were read by immunoSEQ multiplex PCR, and TCRdb kept only the in-frame ones, dropping some. The sample includes roughly 3,000 clones, around 84% of them seen just once. The starting material was CXCR5+ CD38- circulating T follicular helper cells from blood, obtained 7 days after influenza vaccination. As to subset: circulating Tfh, non-naive CD4+CXCR5+PD-1+ (ICOS+CD38+ or ICOS-CD38-). The gene calls are TRBV10-3 and TRBJ1-1, with a weak D call TRBD1 (6 bases). This sequence was found in an adult who received the influenza vaccine. CDR3 nucleotide sequence: TGTGCCATCAGTGAAACAGGGTTTAACACTGAAGCTTTCTTT. Amino acid sequence: CAISETGFNTEAFF.